The following is a T cell receptor (beta chain) sequence with its context. This specimen belongs to a study of T cells expressing NK-cell markers. Using the 5' RACE reads, TCRdb records one entry per CDR3 protein without DNA. The sample totals 500,000 to 600,000 distinct CDR3 sequences. Germline-derived CDR1 and CDR2 are SGDLS and YYNGEE. The CDR3 length is 14 residues. Sequenced: blood T cells: a sorted CD56 or NKG2C T cell subset, CD4+ or CD8+ T cells, or bulk PBMC T cells (not recorded which). The sequence came from a man younger than 35 in good health. This sequence joins TRBV9 and TRBJ2-1; TCRdb indicates TRBD2, and absent DNA this call remains unverified. CDR3 in amino acids: CASEALAGVGEQFF.